The 16 T cell receptor beta chains reported below all come from one sample, sequenced in a study of T cell repertoires in cytomegalovirus infection. TCRdb re-called the reads through MiXCR, storing one row per CDR3 protein. The sample includes 310,000 or so distinct CDR3 sequences, 20% to 30% of them seen just once. Which antigens these TCRs recognize remains unknown. This material consisted of cultured PBMCs, taken from culture after CMV antigen stimulation. These receptors all come from a human donor in good health (CMV status not recorded). Some clones in this sample may be carry-over from other donors' samples.

This clonotype showed up many times. The chain joins TRBV7-2 to TRBJ1-5, with D unclear. Germline V gene lookup returns CDR1 SGHTA and CDR2 FQGNSA. V shed 1 base and J shed 9 bases, with 13 bases lying between them. CDR3 length equals 14 residues. DNA of the CDR3: TGTGCCAGCAGCTTAGGACCAGGCCAAGGGCCCCAGCATTTT. It encodes CASSLGPGQGPQHF.

This chain links TRBV19 with TRBJ2-3, with no clear D. This CDR3 spans 14 amino acids. Germline V gene data show CDR1 as LNHDA and CDR2 as SQIVND (reference sequence). Deletions cut 5 bases from V and 1 base from J, with 10 bases between. As DNA, the CDR3 is TGTGCCAGTAGTCGACGGGTCCGCACAGATACGCAGTATTTT. Encoded protein: CASSRRVRTDTQYF.

This clonotype was recorded many times. The chain uses TRBV6-5 and TRBJ1-6; 11 nucleotides match TRBD1. Per the germline V gene, CDR1 is MNHEY and CDR2 is SVGAGI. V shed 0 bases and J 9 bases; nucleotides not matched to a gene: 1. The CDR3 is made up of 15 amino acids. The DNA of the CDR3 is TGTGCCAGCAGTTACTCGGGACAGGGGGTTTCACCCCTCCACTTT. This codes for CASSYSGQGVSPLHF.

The chain has TRBV10-3 and TRBJ1-5; D is unclear. Germline assignment: CDR1 ENHRY and CDR2 SYGVKD. Trimming cost V 8 bases and J 5 bases, with 13 bases left between them. This CDR3 spans 13 amino acids. CDR3: CAISPGGHQPQHF. CDR3 bases: TGTGCCATCTCCCCGGGAGGGCATCAGCCCCAGCATTTT.

This sequence joins TRBV9 and TRBJ2-1, with 11 bases aligning to TRBD2. V dropped 1 base and J dropped 3; count of bases not matched to a gene: 3. The length of the CDR3 is 16 residues. CDR1 and CDR2 (germline): SGDLS, YYNGEE. This chain's CDR3 is CASSVKTSGIYNEQFF. The CDR3 DNA is TGTGCCAGCAGCGTAAAGACTAGCGGGATCTACAATGAGCAGTTCTTC.

The chain recombines TRBV12-3 or TRBV12-4 with TRBJ2-5, with a possible D match to TRBD2 (5 bases). The CDR3 runs 15 residues. The V and J ends lost 6 bases and 5 bases respectively, with 19 bases between them. This CDR3 reads CASRTARGTKETQYF. The CDR3 nucleotides read TGTGCCAGCAGGACGGCCCGGGGTACCAAGGAGACCCAGTACTTC.

The chain couples TRBV19 to TRBJ2-2; a possible D gene is TRBD2 (5 bases). CDR3 size: 12 residues. Germline V gene lookup returns CDR1 LNHDA and CDR2 SQIVND (reference sequence). V was clipped by 7 bases and J by 9 bases, with 12 bases between them. DNA for the CDR3: TGTGCCAGTACCACCGGACTTTGGGAGCTGTTTTTT. Translated: CASTTGLWELFF. The complete variable domain, with remaining parts taken from reference TRBV19 and TRBJ2-2, reads DGGITQSPKYLFRKEGQNVTLSCEQNLNHDAMYWYRQDPGQGLRLIYYSQIVNDFQKGDIAEGYSVSREKKESFPLTVTSAQKNPTAFYLCASTTGLWELFFGEGSRLTVL.

The genes are TRBV27 and TRBJ2-7; 7 bases line up with TRBD2. This CDR3 contains 14 residues. Unmatched junction bases numbered 10, after V lost 3 bases and J lost 8 bases. CDR1 and CDR2 (germline): MNHEY, SMNVEV (reference sequence). CDR3 bases: TGTGCCAGCAGTTTCGGGGGAGGGCTCAACAAGCAGTACTTC. Its translation is CASSFGGGLNKQYF.

This clonotype appeared a few times. The chain is built from TRBV7-9 and TRBJ1-3; tentatively, D is TRBD1 (5 bases). Germline CDR1 SEHNR, CDR2 FQNEAQ (reference sequence). V lost 5 bases and J lost 3, with 11 bases in between. The CDR3 runs to 14 residues. The CDR3, as DNA: TGTGCCAGCAGCCTACGGGGACTTGGAAACACCATATATTTT. Its translation is CASSLRGLGNTIYF. The entire variable domain, with the rest obtained from reference TRBV7-9 and TRBJ1-3, is as follows: DTGVSQNPRHKITKRGQNVTFRCDPISEHNRLYWYRQTLGQGPEFLTYFQNEAQLEKSRLLSDRFSAERPKGSFSTLEIQRTEQGDSAMYLCASSLRGLGNTIYFGEGSWLTVV.

The chain uses TRBV10-3 and TRBJ2-1; D may be TRBD2 (5 bases). The V and J ends lost 6 bases and 0 bases respectively, with 9 bases between them. The CDR3 spans 14 residues. Germline V lookup: CDR1 ENHRY, CDR2 SYGVKD. CDR3 region: CAIRGVSSYNEQFF. Written as DNA, the CDR3 is TGTGCCATCAGGGGAGTGAGCTCCTACAATGAGCAGTTCTTC.

The chain has TRBV28 and TRBJ2-7; TRBD2 agrees at 8 bases. Losses at the gene ends were 2 bases for V and 3 bases for J; bases not matched to a gene: 6. This CDR3 contains 15 residues. Germline V gives CDR1 MDHEN, CDR2 SYDVKM. The CDR3 loop reads CASSLGSAGGYEQYF. As DNA, the CDR3 is TGTGCCAGCAGTTTAGGATCTGCGGGGGGCTACGAGCAGTACTTC.

The chain links TRBV11-2 to TRBJ1-1; D remains ambiguous. Trimming left V 0 bases short and J 1 base short, with 6 bases between. The CDR3 loop spans 14 amino acids. Germline CDR1 and CDR2: SGHAT and FQNNGV. This CDR3 reads CASSLEYQNTEAFF. The CDR3 nucleotides are TGTGCCAGCAGCTTAGAGTATCAGAACACTGAAGCTTTCTTT.

This clonotype was seen at least ten times. The chain has TRBV7-2 and TRBJ2-1; TRBD2 matches at 11 bases. Germline CDR1 and CDR2: SGHTA and FQGNSA. The CDR3 covers 14 residues. After removal of 11 bases from V and 4 bases from J, the junction contained 7 bases not matched to a gene. Here the CDR3 DNA reads TGTGCCGCCGGGGCTAGCGGGAGGTACAATGAGCAGTTCTTC. Its protein product is CAAGASGRYNEQFF.

The table lists this clonotype with many counts. The chain employs TRBV7-2 and TRBJ2-5; D is unresolved. Germline V gene data show CDR1 as SGHTA and CDR2 as FQGNSA. Trimming took 1 base from V and 5 from J, leaving 11 bases between them. The CDR3 runs 14 residues. CDR3 nucleotides: TGTGCCAGCAGCTTAGAGCAAACGAGGGAGACCCAGTACTTC. Protein product: CASSLEQTRETQYF. The variable domain in full, completed from reference TRBV7-2 and TRBJ2-5, reads GAGVSQSPSNKVTEKGKDVELRCDPISGHTALYWYRQSLGQGLEFLIYFQGNSAPDKSGLPSDRFSAERTGGSVSTLTIQRTQQEDSAVYLCASSLEQTRETQYFGPGTRLLVL.

The chain has TRBV7-2 and TRBJ2-5; 11 bases are a match to TRBD1. V dropped 5 bases and J dropped 1; count of bases not matched to a gene: 6. The CDR3 extends over 16 amino acids. CDR1 and CDR2 from the germline V gene are SGHTA and FQGNSA. The CDR3 is CASSTSGTGGQETQYF. In DNA, the CDR3 is TGTGCCAGCAGCACATCCGGGACAGGGGGCCAAGAGACCCAGTACTTC.

The rearrangement joins TRBV19 to TRBJ2-5; TRBD2 matches 9 bases. V trimming: 4 bases; J trimming: 5 bases; junction bases outside the gene matches: 11. Germline loops: CDR1 LNHDA, CDR2 SQIVND (reference sequence). The CDR3 totals 16 residues. CDR3 residues: CASSTSGRTLLETQYF. CDR3 sequence (DNA): TGTGCCAGTAGTACGAGCGGGAGGACACTTTTGGAGACCCAGTACTTC.